The entry below describes one T cell receptor (beta chain). The data are from a study of blood T cell repertoires in COVID-19. Study-level background: Material from acute and convalescent COVID-19 was sourced from the United States, Italy and Spain. The cDNA or gDNA used as material had been derived from T cells, B-cell-depleted T cells, or PBMCs.

TCRdb keeps only in-frame clones here, not all; method: immunoSEQ multiplex PCR. Of about 140,000 clones detected, 81% appear once; the ten largest clones hold roughly 8.2%. This clonotype was sampled from a human donor in a cohort sampled during active COVID-19. The sample was peripheral blood.

As DNA, the CDR3 is TGTGCCAGCAGCGACAGGGTTAGCTATGGCTACACCTTC. This sequence encodes CASSDRVSYGYTF. This chain uses TRBV9 with TRBJ1-2; maybe TRBD1 (6 bases). V was trimmed by 3 bases and J by 4 bases, leaving 10 bases between them. CDR1 and CDR2 (germline): SGDLS, YYNGEE. This CDR3 comprises 13 residues.